Below, 20 T cell receptor beta chains from the same sample are listed, as sequenced in a study of tumor-infiltrating lymphocytes in localized non-small cell lung cancer. Method: immunoSEQ multiplex PCR; TCRdb's copy keeps in-frame clones and lacks some. The repertoire consists of about 23,000 clones, with just under 75% occurring once and the leading ten covering around 6%. The sample consisted of lung tumor tissue. The receptors were sampled from a human donor with non-small cell lung cancer.

The chain is built from TRBV6-5 and TRBJ2-7; 9 positions agree with TRBD1. CDR1 is MNHEY and CDR2 is SVGAGI in the germline V gene. CDR3 size: 16 residues. Unmatched junction bases numbered 9, after V lost 1 base and J lost 5 bases. CDR3: CASSYFFPGQGDEQYF. DNA of the CDR3: TGTGCCAGCAGTTACTTTTTTCCGGGACAGGGCGACGAGCAGTACTTC.

The V gene is TRBV11-2, the J gene TRBJ1-2, with no clear D. V lost 2 bases to trimming and J lost 0 bases, with 10 bases between them. Germline assignment: CDR1 SGHAT and CDR2 FQNNGV. The CDR3 is 15 amino acids. The CDR3 DNA follows: TGTGCCAGCAGCTTATCCGACGGACCTAACTATGGCTACACCTTC. Protein product: CASSLSDGPNYGYTF. The whole variable domain, remainder taken from reference TRBV11-2 and TRBJ1-2, is EAGVAQSPRYKIIEKRQSVAFWCNPISGHATLYWYQQILGQGPKLLIQFQNNGVVDDSQLPKDRFSAERLKGVDSTLKIQPAKLEDSAVYLCASSLSDGPNYGYTFGSGTRLTVV.

V and J are TRBV5-6 and TRBJ1-3, with D perhaps TRBD1 (6 bases). The CDR3 is 16 amino acids. CDR1 is SGHDT and CDR2 is YYEEEE in the germline V gene. With 0 bases removed from V and 4 bases from J, the gap between germline ends came to 14 bases. The CDR3 nucleotides read TGTGCCAGCAGCTTGGGAAAGCTGGGACAAGGAAACACCATATATTTT. Its protein product is CASSLGKLGQGNTIYF.

DNA of the CDR3: TGCAGCGGGGGGGACAGTACATCCTACGAGCAGTACTTC. Its protein product is CSGGDSTSYEQYF. The rearrangement links TRBV29-1 to TRBJ2-7, with D possibly TRBD1 on 7 matching bases. This CDR3 is built from 13 residues. Trimming took off 7 bases at V and 1 base at J, with 14 bases between the two ends. The germline V gene has CDR1 SQVTM and CDR2 ANQGSEA.

The chain couples TRBV2 to TRBJ1-1; TRBD1 is a possible D gene (5 bases). There are 13 residues in the CDR3. CDR1 is SNHLY, CDR2 FYNNEI, per germline. With 5 bases removed from V and 7 bases from J, the gap between germline ends came to 14 bases. The CDR3 loop is CASSRRGDDEAFF. The CDR3 coding sequence is TGTGCCAGCAGTCGACGGGGGGATGATGAAGCTTTCTTT.

This clone has just one count. This chain connects TRBV19 to TRBJ2-2; D remains unclear. Trimming took 3 bases from V and 5 from J, leaving 13 bases between them. This CDR3 region has 15 residues. Germline V gives CDR1 LNHDA, CDR2 SQIVND (reference sequence). The CDR3 nucleotides read TGTGCCAGTAGTATCCCAACCCAAGGGACCGGGGAGCTGTTTTTT. Its translation is CASSIPTQGTGELFF.

This chain connects TRBV7-2 to TRBJ2-1, with D uncertain. The CDR3 length is 15 residues. Trimming cost V 5 bases and J 2 bases, with 13 bases left between them. Germline V lookup: CDR1 SGHTA, CDR2 FQGNSA. The DNA of the CDR3 is TGTGCCAGCAGCCTACCTGCGATCACCTACAATGAGCAGTTCTTC. Translated: CASSLPAITYNEQFF. Supplemented by reference TRBV7-2 and TRBJ2-1, the full variable domain reads GAGVSQSPSNKVTEKGKDVELRCDPISGHTALYWYRQSLGQGLEFLIYFQGNSAPDKSGLPSDRFSAERTGGSVSTLTIQRTQQEDSAVYLCASSLPAITYNEQFFGPGTRLTVL.

The CDR3 sequence: CASSPGQGGYEKLFF. CDR3 bases: TGTGCCAGCAGCCCGGGACAAGGGGGTTATGAAAAACTGTTTTTT. V and J are TRBV7-9 and TRBJ1-4; a possible D gene is TRBD1 (6 bases). The V end was cut by 5 bases, the J end by 6 bases, with 16 bases between. CDR1 and CDR2 (germline): SEHNR, FQNEAQ (reference sequence). The CDR3 is 15 amino acids.

This chain joins TRBV5-4 and TRBJ2-5, with 7 bases that match TRBD2. The V and J ends lost 4 bases and 4 bases, in that order; junction bases with no gene match: 10. Germline loops: CDR1 SGHNT, CDR2 YYREEE (reference sequence). The CDR3 contains 15 residues. The CDR3 protein is CASSGEGWARETQYF. CDR3 DNA: TGTGCCAGCAGCGGGGAGGGATGGGCGAGAGAGACCCAGTACTTC.

This clone was found a few times. This rearrangement joins TRBV25-1 to TRBJ1-5; D not resolved. Deletions cut 8 bases from V and 4 bases from J, with 12 bases between. The CDR3 contains 13 residues. Germline CDR1 and CDR2: MGHDK and SYGVNS. CDR3 loop: CASGSEPNQPQHF. The CDR3, as DNA: TGTGCCAGCGGGTCGGAGCCTAATCAGCCCCAGCATTTT. The whole variable domain, remainder taken from reference TRBV25-1 and TRBJ1-5, is EADIYQTPRYLVIGTGKKITLECSQTMGHDKMYWYQQDPGMELHLIHYSYGVNSTEKGDLSSESTVSRIRTEHFPLTLESARPSHTSQYLCASGSEPNQPQHFGDGTRLSIL.

As DNA, the CDR3 is TGTGCCAGCGGGGACGGAGGCTATGGCTACACCTTC. Amino acid sequence: CASGDGGYGYTF. The V call is TRBV7-8, the J call TRBJ1-2, with D possibly being TRBD1 (5 bases). CDR3 size: 12 residues. Looked up from germline, CDR1 is SGHVS and CDR2 is FQNEAQ. Trimming took off 8 bases at V and 4 bases at J, with 11 bases between the two ends.

The chain uses TRBV10-2 and TRBJ1-6; D is perhaps TRBD1 (6 bases). V lost 8 bases and J lost 4, with 9 bases in between. The CDR3 is 13 residues long. Per the germline V gene, CDR1 is WSHSY and CDR2 is SAAADI. DNA of the CDR3: TGCGCCAGCCGGGACAATTATAATTCACCCCTCCACTTT. This gives the protein CASRDNYNSPLHF.

The chain joins TRBV9 to TRBJ1-3, with TRBD1 as a possible D gene (5 bases). This CDR3 is built from 15 residues. Germline V gives CDR1 SGDLS, CDR2 YYNGEE. V was shortened by 6 bases and J by 0 bases, with 13 bases between the two germline ends. The CDR3 bases are TGTGCCAGCAACACAGGAAGTTCCTCTGGAAACACCATATATTTT. Amino acids: CASNTGSSSGNTIYF.

The V call is TRBV14, the J call TRBJ2-3; no definite D call. The length of the CDR3 is 13 residues. The germline V gene has CDR1 SGHDN and CDR2 FVKESK. Between the trimmed V and J ends, which lost 4 bases and 0 bases, there was a span of 5 bases. CDR3 protein: CASSPPSTDTQYF. The CDR3 DNA sequence: TGTGCCAGCAGCCCCCCGAGCACAGATACGCAGTATTTT.

The rearrangement links TRBV2 to TRBJ1-3; D is unclear. With 10 bases removed from V and 3 bases from J, the gap between germline ends came to 10 bases. Germline V gene data show CDR1 as SNHLY and CDR2 as FYNNEI. The CDR3 spans 12 residues. The CDR3 loop is CAKTSGGNTIYF. Here the CDR3 DNA reads TGTGCCAAGACGTCAGGTGGAAACACCATATATTTT.

The V gene is TRBV5-1, the J gene TRBJ2-7; no definite D call. V lost 2 bases, J lost 1 base, and 10 bases lay in between. CDR3 length: 14 residues. Germline V lookup: CDR1 SGHRS, CDR2 YFSETQ. CDR3 DNA: TGCGCCAGCAGCTTTGTACCGGGTTCCTACGAGCAGTACTTC. This translates into CASSFVPGSYEQYF.

V usage is TRBV10-3 and J usage is TRBJ2-7; no definite D call. Trimming shortened V by 0 bases and J by 0 bases, and 6 bases separated the two germline ends. CDR3 size: 14 residues. Germline V gene sequence: CDR1 ENHRY, CDR2 SYGVKD. CDR3 protein: CAISESVTSYEQYF. In DNA form, the CDR3 reads TGTGCCATCAGTGAGTCAGTTACCTCCTACGAGCAGTACTTC.

The chain carries TRBV18 and TRBJ2-2; 8 nucleotides align to TRBD2. The CDR3 length is 16 residues. V trimming: 6 bases; J trimming: 0 bases; junction bases outside the gene matches: 6. Germline V gene lookup returns CDR1 KGHSH and CDR2 LQKENI. CDR3 DNA: TGTGCCAGCTCTCCCTTAGCGGGGTCGAACACCGGGGAGCTGTTTTTT. It translates to CASSPLAGSNTGELFF.

This rearrangement joins TRBV7-2 to TRBJ2-5; D perhaps matches TRBD2 (5 bases). The V end was cut by 5 bases, the J end by 5 bases, with 12 bases between. Germline V CDR1 and CDR2: SGHTA, FQGNSA. This CDR3 contains 13 residues. The CDR3 DNA sequence: TGTGCCAGCAGCCCTCAGCGCGGGGAGACCCAGTACTTC. Translation: CASSPQRGETQYF.

V gene TRBV11-2 combines with J gene TRBJ1-6; 9 nucleotides line up with TRBD1. Per germline, CDR1 SGHAT and CDR2 FQNNGV. J was trimmed by 4 bases and V by 0 bases; bases with no gene match: 1. The CDR3 runs to 16 residues. This CDR3 is CASSLETGGYNSPLHF. The DNA of the CDR3 is TGTGCCAGCAGCTTAGAGACAGGGGGGTATAATTCACCCCTCCACTTT. Looking up the rest from reference TRBV11-2 and TRBJ1-6 gives the full variable domain: EAGVAQSPRYKIIEKRQSVAFWCNPISGHATLYWYQQILGQGPKLLIQFQNNGVVDDSQLPKDRFSAERLKGVDSTLKIQPAKLEDSAVYLCASSLETGGYNSPLHFGNGTRLTVT.